This T cell receptor beta chain was documented in a study of cytomegalovirus exposure and HLA in healthy donors. Likely unrecorded immune exposures existed in these nominally healthy donors. After removal of 0 bases from V and 9 bases from J, the junction contained 5 bases not matched to a gene. CDR1 and CDR2 from the germline V gene are SGDLS and YYNGEE. This CDR3 spans 13 amino acids. This clone showed up just a few times. The PCR had 60 Vbeta and 13 Jbeta primers. TCRdb's copy holds only in-frame clones and misses some; the assay was immunoSEQ multiplex PCR. The profile shows about 200,000 clones, under 85% of them singletons.

This clonotype originated in a middle-aged man in good health and CMV-seronegative. The sequenced sample was PBMCs. The chain carries TRBV9 and TRBJ1-1, with 7 positions matching TRBD1. This CDR3 is CASSVGGTAKAFF. The CDR3, as DNA: TGTGCCAGCAGCGTAGGAGGGACAGCCAAAGCTTTCTTT.